Here is one T cell receptor beta chain with its context. The antigen is not known. All patients reached thyroid surgery having received no treatment beforehand. TCRdb reanalyzed the PCR reads via MiXCR. The sample contains approximately 38,000 clones, around a third of which appear only once. V dropped 5 bases and J dropped 4; count of bases not matched to a gene: 9. Germline lookup yields CDR1 MNHNS and CDR2 SASEGT. The CDR3 extends over 15 amino acids. This sample was included in a study of metastatic and nonmetastatic thyroid tumors. Study-level points and caveats: In both blood and tumor samples, TCR beta diversity was reported significantly higher for malignant than benign nodules.

This clonotype originated in a female donor with papillary thyroid cancer or a benign thyroid nodule (not recorded which). Some clones in this sample may be carry-over from other donors' samples. The genes are TRBV6-1 and TRBJ1-2, with 8 nucleotides matching TRBD1. The sample consisted of tumor tissue. The CDR3 DNA is TGTGCCAGCAGTCCTAAGACAGGGGCGGCCTATGGCTACACCTTC. Translation: CASSPKTGAAYGYTF.